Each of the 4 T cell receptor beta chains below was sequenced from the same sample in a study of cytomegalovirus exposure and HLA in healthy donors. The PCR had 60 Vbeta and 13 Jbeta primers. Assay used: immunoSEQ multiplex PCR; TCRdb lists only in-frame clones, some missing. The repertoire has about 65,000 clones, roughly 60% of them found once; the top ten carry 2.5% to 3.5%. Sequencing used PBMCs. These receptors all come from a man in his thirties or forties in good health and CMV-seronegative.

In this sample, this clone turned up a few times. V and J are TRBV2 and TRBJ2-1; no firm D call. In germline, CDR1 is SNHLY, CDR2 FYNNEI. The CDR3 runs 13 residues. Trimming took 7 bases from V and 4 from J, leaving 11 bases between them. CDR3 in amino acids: CASTRLLYNEQFF. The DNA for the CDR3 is TGTGCCAGCACCAGACTCCTTTACAATGAGCAGTTCTTC.

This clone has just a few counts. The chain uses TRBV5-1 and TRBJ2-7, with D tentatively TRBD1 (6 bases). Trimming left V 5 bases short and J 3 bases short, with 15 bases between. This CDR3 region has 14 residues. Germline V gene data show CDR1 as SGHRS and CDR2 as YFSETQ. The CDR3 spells CASRYEVDSYEQYF. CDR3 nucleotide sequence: TGCGCCAGCAGATATGAAGTGGACAGCTACGAGCAGTACTTC.

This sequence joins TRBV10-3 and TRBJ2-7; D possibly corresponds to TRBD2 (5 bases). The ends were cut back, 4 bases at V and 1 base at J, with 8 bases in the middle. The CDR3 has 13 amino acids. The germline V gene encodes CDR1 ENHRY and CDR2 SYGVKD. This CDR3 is CAISALASYEQYF. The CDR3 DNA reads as TGTGCCATCAGTGCCCTAGCATCCTACGAGCAGTACTTC.

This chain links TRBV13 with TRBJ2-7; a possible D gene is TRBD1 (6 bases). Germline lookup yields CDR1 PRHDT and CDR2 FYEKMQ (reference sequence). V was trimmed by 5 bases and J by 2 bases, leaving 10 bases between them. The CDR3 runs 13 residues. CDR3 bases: TGTGCCAGCAGCCCGACAGGAACCTACGAGCAGTACTTC. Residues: CASSPTGTYEQYF.